The entry below gives a single T cell receptor beta chain sequence along with its context. Surgery cases with the highest brain T cell transcript signatures were chosen for sequencing. The data were obtained in a study of brain T cells in children with intractable seizures. The assay was immunoSEQ multiplex PCR, and TCRdb's table has in-frame clones only and misses some. The table lists some 62,000 clones, about 96% of them singletons. The CDR3 is made up of 16 amino acids. CDR1 and CDR2 from the germline V gene are LGHNA and YSLEER. The V and J ends lost 0 bases and 10 bases, in that order; junction bases with no gene match: 4.

This receptor was obtained from a boy in the first two years of life with focal cortical dysplasia and intractable seizures. This chain joins TRBV4-3 and TRBJ2-1, with 15 bases matching TRBD2. This specimen was peripheral blood, taken at surgery. In DNA form, the CDR3 reads TGCGCCAGCAGCCAAGAGCGGACTAGCGGGAGGGCCGAGCAGTTCTTC. Protein product: CASSQERTSGRAEQFF.